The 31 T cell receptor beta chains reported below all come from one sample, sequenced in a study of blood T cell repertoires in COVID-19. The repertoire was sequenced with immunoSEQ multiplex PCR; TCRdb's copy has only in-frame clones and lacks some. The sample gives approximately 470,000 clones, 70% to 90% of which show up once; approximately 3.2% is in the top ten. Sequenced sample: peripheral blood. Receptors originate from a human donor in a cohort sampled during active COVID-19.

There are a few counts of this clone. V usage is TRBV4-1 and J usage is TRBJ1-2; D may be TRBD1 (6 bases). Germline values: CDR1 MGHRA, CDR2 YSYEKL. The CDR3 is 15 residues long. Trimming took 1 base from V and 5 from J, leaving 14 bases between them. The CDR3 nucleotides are TGCGCCAGCAGCCAAGCGGGGGGCGAAAGATATGGCTACACCTTC. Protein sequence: CASSQAGGERYGYTF.

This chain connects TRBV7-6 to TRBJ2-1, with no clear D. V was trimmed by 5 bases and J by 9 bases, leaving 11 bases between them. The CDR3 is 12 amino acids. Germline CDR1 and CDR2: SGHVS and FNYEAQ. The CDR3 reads CASSLAAREQFF. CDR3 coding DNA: TGTGCCAGCAGCCTGGCGGCTCGTGAGCAGTTCTTC.

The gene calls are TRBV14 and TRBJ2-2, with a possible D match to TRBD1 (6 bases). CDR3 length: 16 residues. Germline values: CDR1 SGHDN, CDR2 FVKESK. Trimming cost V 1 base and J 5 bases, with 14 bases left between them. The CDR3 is CASSQVWGRRTGELFF. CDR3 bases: TGTGCCAGCAGCCAAGTCTGGGGGCGTCGTACCGGGGAGCTGTTTTTT.

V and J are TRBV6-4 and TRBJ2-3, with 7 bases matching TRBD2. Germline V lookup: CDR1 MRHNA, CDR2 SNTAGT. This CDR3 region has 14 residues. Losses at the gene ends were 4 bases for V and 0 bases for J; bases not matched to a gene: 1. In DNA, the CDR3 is TGTGCCAGCAGTGGTAGCGGGAGCACAGATACGCAGTATTTT. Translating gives CASSGSGSTDTQYF.

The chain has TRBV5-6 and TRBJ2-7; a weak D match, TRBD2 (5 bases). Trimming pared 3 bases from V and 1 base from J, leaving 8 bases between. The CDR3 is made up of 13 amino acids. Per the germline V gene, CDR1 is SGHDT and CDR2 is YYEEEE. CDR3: CASSYGLSYEQYF. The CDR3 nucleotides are TGTGCCAGCAGCTACGGACTGTCCTACGAGCAGTACTTC.

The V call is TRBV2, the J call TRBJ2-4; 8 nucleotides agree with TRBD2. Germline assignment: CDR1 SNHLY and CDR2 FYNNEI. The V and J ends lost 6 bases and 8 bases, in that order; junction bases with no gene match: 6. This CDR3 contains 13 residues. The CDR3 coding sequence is TGTGCCAGCAGCGGACTCGGGGGGGACATTCAGTACTTC. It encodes CASSGLGGDIQYF.

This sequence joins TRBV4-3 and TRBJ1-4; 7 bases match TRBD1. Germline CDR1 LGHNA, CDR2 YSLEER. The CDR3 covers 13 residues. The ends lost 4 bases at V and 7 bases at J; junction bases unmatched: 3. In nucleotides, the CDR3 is TGCGCCAGCAGCCGAGGACAGGTTGAAAAACTGTTTTTT. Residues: CASSRGQVEKLFF.

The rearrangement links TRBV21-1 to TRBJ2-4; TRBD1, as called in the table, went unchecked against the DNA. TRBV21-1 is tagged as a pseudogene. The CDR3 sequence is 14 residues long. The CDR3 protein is CASSGGTGEDIQYF. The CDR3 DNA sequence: TGTGCCAGCAGCGGCGGGACAGGGGAGGACATTCAGTACTTC.

In DNA form, the CDR3 reads TGTGCCAGCATACGACAGGGGTACACTGAAGCTTTCTTT. Protein sequence: CASIRQGYTEAFF. The chain carries TRBV28 and TRBJ1-1, with TRBD1 matching over 8 bases. The V gene's germline CDR1 is MDHEN and CDR2 SYDVKM. CDR3 length: 13 residues. V was pared by 7 bases and J by 3 bases, with 4 bases of the junction left unmatched.

CDR3 loop: CASNKPAGRAWDIQYF. The CDR3 nucleotides are TGTGCCAGCAATAAACCTGCGGGCCGGGCTTGGGACATTCAGTACTTC. This chain links TRBV28 with TRBJ2-4; D might be TRBD2 (5 bases). Germline assignment: CDR1 MDHEN and CDR2 SYDVKM. The CDR3 covers 16 residues. Trimming took off 7 bases at V and 8 bases at J, with 24 bases between the two ends.

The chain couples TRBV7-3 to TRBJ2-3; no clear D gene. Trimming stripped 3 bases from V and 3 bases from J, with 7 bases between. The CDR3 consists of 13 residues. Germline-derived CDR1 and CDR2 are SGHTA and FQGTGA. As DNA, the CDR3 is TGTGCCAGCAGCTTTGCGAGAACAGATACGCAGTATTTT. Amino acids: CASSFARTDTQYF.

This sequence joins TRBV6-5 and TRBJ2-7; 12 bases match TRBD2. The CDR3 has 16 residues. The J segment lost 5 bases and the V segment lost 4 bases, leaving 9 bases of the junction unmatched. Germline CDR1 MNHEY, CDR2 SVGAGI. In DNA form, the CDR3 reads TGTGCCAGCAGTTCCCCGACTAGCGGGAGATTCAACGAGCAGTACTTC. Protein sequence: CASSSPTSGRFNEQYF.

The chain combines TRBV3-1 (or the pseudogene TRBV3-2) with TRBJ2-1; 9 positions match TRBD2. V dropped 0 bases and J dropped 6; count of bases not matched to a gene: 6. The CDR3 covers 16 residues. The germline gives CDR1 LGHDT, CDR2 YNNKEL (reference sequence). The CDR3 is CASSQEGGRAGNEQFF. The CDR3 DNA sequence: TGTGCCAGCAGCCAAGAGGGCGGGAGGGCAGGCAATGAGCAGTTCTTC.

The CDR3 nucleotides are TGTGCCAGCAGCTTCGGGAGGGCCCAACATGAGCAGTTCTTC. This codes for CASSFGRAQHEQFF. The chain is built from TRBV13 and TRBJ2-1; the match to TRBD2 covers 8 bases. The CDR3 is 14 residues long. Germline V lookup: CDR1 PRHDT, CDR2 FYEKMQ (reference sequence). The V and J ends lost 3 bases and 8 bases, in that order; junction bases with no gene match: 6.

CDR3 protein: CASSQGNLPNTEAFF. The DNA for the CDR3 is TGCGCCAGCAGCCAAGGTAATCTTCCGAACACTGAAGCTTTCTTT. This rearrangement joins TRBV4-3 to TRBJ1-1; no clear D gene. Germline CDR1 LGHNA, CDR2 YSLEER. The CDR3 runs to 15 residues. Trimming shortened V by 1 base and J by 1 base, and 10 bases separated the two germline ends.

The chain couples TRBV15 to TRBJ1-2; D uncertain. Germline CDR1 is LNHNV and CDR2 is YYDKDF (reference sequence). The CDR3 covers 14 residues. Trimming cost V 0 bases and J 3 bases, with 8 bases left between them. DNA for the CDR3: TGTGCCACCAGCAGAGATCAGGTTGACTATGGCTACACCTTC. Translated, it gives CATSRDQVDYGYTF.

The CDR3 DNA follows: TGTGCCTGGCAGGGGGCGGACACCGGGGAGCTGTTTTTT. This translates into CAWQGADTGELFF. The chain employs TRBV30 and TRBJ2-2, with 8 nucleotides matching TRBD1. The CDR3 spans 13 residues. CDR1 and CDR2 from the germline V gene are GTSNPN and SVGIG (reference sequence). The V segment lost 5 bases and the J segment 3 bases; nucleotides outside the gene matches: 2.

CDR3 bases: TGCGCCAGCAGCTTGGCACCCGCAGGCACAGGGGGTGGCTACACCTTC. Its protein is CASSLAPAGTGGGYTF. The chain carries TRBV5-1 and TRBJ1-2; 8 positions agree with TRBD1. Trimming cost V 0 bases and J 7 bases; bases outside gene matches: 11. Germline V gene data show CDR1 as SGHRS and CDR2 as YFSETQ. The CDR3 totals 16 residues.

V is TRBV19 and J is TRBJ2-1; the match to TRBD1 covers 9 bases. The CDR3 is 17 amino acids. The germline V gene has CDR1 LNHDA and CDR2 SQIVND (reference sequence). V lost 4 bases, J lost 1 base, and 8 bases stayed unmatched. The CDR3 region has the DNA TGTGCCAGTAGTACCACTGCCGGGACAGGGTCCTACAATGAGCAGTTCTTC. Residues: CASSTTAGTGSYNEQFF.

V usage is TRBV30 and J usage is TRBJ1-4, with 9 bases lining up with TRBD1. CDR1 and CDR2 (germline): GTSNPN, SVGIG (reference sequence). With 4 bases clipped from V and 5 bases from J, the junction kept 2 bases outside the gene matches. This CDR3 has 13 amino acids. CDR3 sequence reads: CAWTGTGNEKLFF. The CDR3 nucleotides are TGTGCCTGGACCGGGACAGGGAATGAAAAACTGTTTTTT.

The CDR3 spells CAWSHSGANVLTF. CDR3 DNA: TGTGCCTGGAGCCACTCTGGGGCCAACGTCCTGACTTTC. The V and J genes are TRBV30 and TRBJ2-6, with no clear D. V was cut by 3 bases and J by 0 bases, with 3 bases left in between. CDR1 is GTSNPN and CDR2 is SVGIG in the germline V gene (reference sequence). The CDR3 sequence is 13 residues long.

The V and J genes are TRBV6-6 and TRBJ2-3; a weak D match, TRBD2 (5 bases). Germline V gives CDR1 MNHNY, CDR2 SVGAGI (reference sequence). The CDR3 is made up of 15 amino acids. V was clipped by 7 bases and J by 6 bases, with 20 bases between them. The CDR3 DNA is TGTGCCAGCATGATCTCTGGAGGAGGATCGGATACGCAGTATTTT. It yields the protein CASMISGGGSDTQYF.

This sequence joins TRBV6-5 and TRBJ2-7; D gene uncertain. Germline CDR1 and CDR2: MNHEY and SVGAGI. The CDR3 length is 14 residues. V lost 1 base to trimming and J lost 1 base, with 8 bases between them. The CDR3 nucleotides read TGTGCCAGCAGTTACTATACTGGTTCCTACGAGCAGTACTTC. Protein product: CASSYYTGSYEQYF.

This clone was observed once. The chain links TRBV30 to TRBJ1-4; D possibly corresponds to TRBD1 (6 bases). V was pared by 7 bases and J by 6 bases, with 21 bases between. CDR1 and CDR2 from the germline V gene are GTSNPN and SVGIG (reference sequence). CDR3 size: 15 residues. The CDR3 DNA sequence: TGTGCCTCACGCCTTATAACAGGGTATGATGAAAAACTGTTTTTT. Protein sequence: CASRLITGYDEKLFF. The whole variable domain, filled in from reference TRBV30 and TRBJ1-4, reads SQTIHQWPATLVQPVGSPLSLECTVEGTSNPNLYWYRQAAGRGLQLLFYSVGIGQISSEVPQNLSASRPQDRQFILSSKKLLLSDSGFYLCASRLITGYDEKLFFGSGTQLSVL.

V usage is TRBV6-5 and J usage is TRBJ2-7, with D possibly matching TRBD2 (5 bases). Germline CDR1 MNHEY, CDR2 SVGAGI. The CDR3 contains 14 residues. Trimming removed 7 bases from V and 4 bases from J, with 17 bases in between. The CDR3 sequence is CASIFEGRNYEQYF. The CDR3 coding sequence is TGTGCCAGCATTTTTGAGGGCAGAAATTACGAGCAGTACTTC.

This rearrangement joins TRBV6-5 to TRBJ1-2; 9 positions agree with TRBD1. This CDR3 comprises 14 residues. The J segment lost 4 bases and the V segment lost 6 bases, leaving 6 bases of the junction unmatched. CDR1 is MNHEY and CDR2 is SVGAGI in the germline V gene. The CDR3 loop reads CASRLNRGLYGYTF. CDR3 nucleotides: TGTGCCAGCAGACTCAACAGGGGGCTCTATGGCTACACCTTC.

This CDR3 is CASSQPCLDQRGEVYGYTF. Here the CDR3 DNA reads TGCGCCAGCAGTCAACCTTGCCTTGACCAAAGGGGTGAAGTCTATGGCTACACCTTC. This chain uses TRBV23-1 with TRBJ1-2; D may be TRBD1 (5 bases). TRBV23-1 is classed as an ORF, of uncertain function. The V end lost 2 bases, the J end lost 4 bases, and 26 bases lay between the germline ends. The CDR3 spans 19 residues.

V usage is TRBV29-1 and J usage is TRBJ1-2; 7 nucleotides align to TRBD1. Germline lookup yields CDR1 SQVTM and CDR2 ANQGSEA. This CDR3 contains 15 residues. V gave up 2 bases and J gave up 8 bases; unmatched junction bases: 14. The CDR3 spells CSVEPHIGGFGGYTF. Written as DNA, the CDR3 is TGCAGCGTTGAACCACACATAGGGGGCTTCGGAGGCTACACCTTC.

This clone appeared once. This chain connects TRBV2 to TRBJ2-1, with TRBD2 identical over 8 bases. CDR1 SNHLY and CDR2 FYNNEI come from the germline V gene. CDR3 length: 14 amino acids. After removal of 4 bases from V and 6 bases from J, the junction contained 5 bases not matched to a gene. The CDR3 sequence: CASSASGRVNEQFF. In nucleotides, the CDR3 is TGTGCCAGCAGTGCGAGCGGGAGAGTCAATGAGCAGTTCTTC.

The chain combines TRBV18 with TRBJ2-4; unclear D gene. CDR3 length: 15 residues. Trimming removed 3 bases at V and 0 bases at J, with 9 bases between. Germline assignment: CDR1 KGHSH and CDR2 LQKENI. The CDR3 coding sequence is TGTGCCAGCTCACCGTTGGAGCTAGCCAAAAACATTCAGTACTTC. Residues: CASSPLELAKNIQYF.

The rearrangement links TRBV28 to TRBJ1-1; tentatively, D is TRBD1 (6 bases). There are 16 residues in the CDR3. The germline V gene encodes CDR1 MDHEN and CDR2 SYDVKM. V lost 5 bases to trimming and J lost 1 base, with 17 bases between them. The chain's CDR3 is CASSRTGSRTNTEAFF. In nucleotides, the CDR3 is TGTGCCAGCAGTCGCACAGGGAGTAGGACGAACACTGAAGCTTTCTTT.